Sequencing of this T cell receptor beta chain was carried out in a study of T and B cells in COVID-19 patients. Study details: Most recovered patients had mild to moderate COVID-19 treated as outpatients. Of 20 to 25 active-infection patients, 12 were critically ill with mechanical ventilation or extracorporeal membrane oxygenation.

Findings and caveats of the study: Highly clonal in active COVID-19, TRB repertoires exceeded healthy-donor diversity and richness at recovery.

With 5 bases removed from V and 8 bases from J, the gap between germline ends came to 12 bases. The germline gives CDR1 LNHDA, CDR2 SQIVND (reference sequence). CDR3 length: 12 residues. This clonotype rates as medium-sized. The antigen remains undetermined. Each TRB amplification used about 250-550 ng of genomic DNA from blood. TRB rearrangements were amplified by multiplex PCR with BIOMED2 TRB-A/B primers. Each CDR3 protein gets one entry after TCRdb re-called the multiplex PCR reads with MiXCR. The data contain approximately 6,000 distinct CDR3 sequences, about 27% of them singletons. The clonotype was recovered from a human donor with active COVID-19. The V and J genes are TRBV19 and TRBJ1-2; D might be TRBD1 (6 bases). Sequencing used blood. The CDR3 loop is CASSVRGRGYTF. CDR3 nucleotide sequence: TGTGCCAGTAGTGTCAGGGGTAGGGGCTACACCTTC.